The entry below describes one T cell receptor (beta chain). Antigen specificity is unknown. This sample was included in a study of shared clonotypes between healthy human individuals. Study in general: Per donor, CD8 memory used one plate, CD8 naive used two, CD4 memory used three and CD4 naive used three.

The junction had 9 bases not matched to a gene; V was cut back by 5 bases and J by 6 bases. Looked up from germline, CDR1 is SGHAT and CDR2 is FQNNGV. CDR3 length equals 15 residues. Regarding the study as a whole: Clonotype sharing across four donors was observed for around 4.5% of naive CD4 clonotypes. Few donors restricted represented genetic and exposure-history diversity.

Naive CD8 cells, CD45RO-negative and positively selected for CCR7, excluded terminally differentiated effector memory CD45RA+ cells. Assay used: immunoSEQ multiplex PCR; TCRdb lists only in-frame clones, some missing. This sample yields fewer than 1 million clones, of which roughly 96% are seen a single time; around 0.21% belongs to the top ten. The sequence came from a young man in good health. The rearrangement links TRBV11-2 to TRBJ2-2; 7 positions agree with TRBD1. The sequencing sample was made of naive CD8+ T cells sorted from blood. The CDR3 nucleotides read TGTGCCAGCAGCGCCAGCCTTCAGGGGGCCGGGGAGCTGTTTTTT. Translated: CASSASLQGAGELFF.